These 26 T cell receptor beta chains were all obtained from the same sample, sequenced in a study of blood T cell repertoires in COVID-19. TCRdb's table, derived via immunoSEQ multiplex PCR, lists solely in-frame clones and lacks some. The repertoire holds about 250,000 clones, 75% to 85% seen once, with around 5.2% in the top ten. Sequencing input: peripheral blood. The receptors stem from a human donor in a cohort sampled during active COVID-19.

This clone was recorded once. The chain's CDR3 is CASSSLRGDRAGELFF. In nucleotides, the CDR3 is TGTGCCAGCAGCTCTTTAAGGGGGGACAGGGCCGGGGAGCTGTTTTTT. The chain combines TRBV7-9 with TRBJ2-2; TRBD1 matches at 9 bases. From germline, CDR1 is SEHNR and CDR2 FQNEAQ (reference sequence). The V and J ends lost 4 bases and 6 bases, in that order; junction bases with no gene match: 9. This CDR3 is 16 amino acids long.

This chain joins TRBV24-1 and TRBJ1-5; unclear D gene. The CDR3 runs 18 residues. Trimming left V 0 bases short and J 7 bases short, with 21 bases between. Germline lookup yields CDR1 KGHDR and CDR2 SFDVKD. The CDR3 is CATSDLYLSDSKGQPQHF. In DNA form, the CDR3 reads TGTGCCACCAGTGATTTGTATCTGTCCGACTCAAAAGGACAGCCCCAGCATTTT.

This chain connects TRBV7-2 to TRBJ2-3; TRBD1 matches at 8 bases. This CDR3 contains 16 residues. V was clipped by 3 bases and J by 3 bases; unmatched bases: 8. Germline CDR1 is SGHTA and CDR2 is FQGNSA. CDR3 region: CASSFPGQGGTDTQYF. CDR3 coding DNA: TGTGCCAGCAGCTTTCCCGGACAGGGAGGAACAGATACGCAGTATTTT.

In its sample, this clone was seen once. The chain carries TRBV4-2 and TRBJ1-3, with D maybe TRBD1 (5 bases). The CDR3 is 13 residues long. V lost 10 bases, J lost 1 base, and 11 bases lay in between. CDR1 is LGHNA, CDR2 YNFKEQ, per germline. CDR3 bases: TGTGCCACCGTACAGGCATCTGGAAACACCATATATTTT. Translation gives CATVQASGNTIYF.

Only one count was recorded for this clone. The chain recombines TRBV3-1 (or the pseudogene TRBV3-2) with TRBJ2-3; no clear D gene. V was clipped by 0 bases and J by 4 bases, with 20 bases between them. Germline CDR1 LGHDT, CDR2 YNNKEL (reference sequence). This CDR3 contains 18 residues. CDR3 sequence: CASSQDVANSAAADTQYF. As DNA, the CDR3 is TGTGCCAGCAGCCAAGATGTCGCGAACAGTGCAGCAGCAGATACGCAGTATTTT.

The CDR3 nucleotides are TGTGCCAGTAGTATCACAGGGTTCGGTGAAGCTTTCTTT. Residues: CASSITGFGEAFF. The rearrangement joins TRBV19 to TRBJ1-1, with D possibly matching TRBD1 (6 bases). The CDR3 covers 13 residues. The V end lost 3 bases, the J end lost 7 bases, and 12 bases lay between the germline ends. CDR1 is LNHDA, CDR2 SQIVND, per germline (reference sequence).

The chain carries TRBV3-1 (or the pseudogene TRBV3-2) and TRBJ1-1, with D perhaps matching TRBD1 (6 bases). This CDR3 is 12 amino acids long. The germline V gene encodes CDR1 LGHDT and CDR2 YNNKEL (reference sequence). With 5 bases removed from V and 7 bases from J, the gap between germline ends came to 11 bases. CDR3 protein: CASSNQQGEAFF. DNA for the CDR3: TGTGCCAGCAGCAATCAACAGGGTGAAGCTTTCTTT.

With respect to this clone: The junction differs from germline at one of its ends, possibly a read error. The chain uses TRBV7-7 and TRBJ1-3; D gene uncertain. There are 15 residues in the CDR3. CDR1 is SSHAT, CDR2 FNYEAQ, per germline (reference sequence). The CDR3 sequence: CASSLTLGPGNTIYF. In DNA, the CDR3 is TGTGCTAGCAGCTTAACCCTGGGCCCTGGAAACACCATATATTTT.

This clone was picked up a small number of times. This chain connects TRBV4-1 to TRBJ2-6; 7 bases align to TRBD1. V shed 1 base, J shed 4 bases, and the junction held 16 bases outside the gene matches. The CDR3 spans 20 residues. Germline CDR1 is MGHRA and CDR2 is YSYEKL. The CDR3 protein is CASSQGVGDRELIGANVLTF. As DNA, the CDR3 is TGCGCCAGCAGCCAAGGGGTCGGAGACAGGGAGTTAATCGGGGCCAACGTCCTGACTTTC.

This rearrangement joins TRBV18 to TRBJ1-5; TRBD1 matches 7 bases. CDR3 length: 15 amino acids. The V gene end was trimmed by 6 bases and the J gene end by 6 bases; junction bases not matched to a gene: 11. Germline V gives CDR1 KGHSH, CDR2 LQKENI. Here the CDR3 reads CASSEGQPKVQPQHF. The CDR3 DNA follows: TGTGCCAGCTCGGAGGGACAGCCCAAAGTTCAGCCCCAGCATTTT.

The chain employs TRBV7-9 and TRBJ1-1; no clear D. The CDR3 has 13 residues. Deletions cut 3 bases from V and 3 bases from J, with 8 bases between. CDR1 is SEHNR and CDR2 is FQNEAQ in the germline V gene (reference sequence). CDR3 residues: CASSLGAYTEAFF. The DNA of the CDR3 is TGTGCCAGCAGCTTGGGCGCGTACACTGAAGCTTTCTTT.

The rearrangement links TRBV6-1 to TRBJ2-7; tentatively, D is TRBD2 (5 bases). In germline, CDR1 is MNHNS, CDR2 SASEGT. The V gene lost 3 bases and the J gene lost 2 bases, with 11 bases spanning the gap. This CDR3 region has 14 residues. Here the CDR3 reads CASSDDGMTYEQYF. CDR3 coding DNA: TGTGCCAGCAGTGACGACGGGATGACCTACGAGCAGTACTTC.

The chain joins TRBV7-3 to TRBJ2-3; 8 bases are a match to TRBD1. CDR1 and CDR2 (germline): SGHTA, FQGTGA. The CDR3 is 15 residues long. The ends lost 5 bases at V and 6 bases at J; junction bases unmatched: 10. The CDR3 region is CASSTGTGFRDTQYF. CDR3 sequence (DNA): TGTGCCAGCAGCACCGGGACAGGCTTTAGGGATACGCAGTATTTT.

The chain couples TRBV6-2 or TRBV6-3 to TRBJ1-6; D is uncertain. The germline V gene has CDR1 MNHEY and CDR2 SVGEGT. V was trimmed by 2 bases and J by 10 bases, leaving 9 bases between them. The CDR3 runs 13 residues. CDR3 sequence: CASSYVGESPLHF. DNA for the CDR3: TGTGCCAGCAGTTACGTGGGAGAGTCACCCCTCCACTTT.

The count of this clone is one. This chain uses TRBV11-2 with TRBJ2-1; the match to TRBD1 covers 7 bases. Germline lookup yields CDR1 SGHAT and CDR2 FQNNGV. This CDR3 is 13 amino acids long. The trim removed 4 bases at V and 8 bases at J, leaving 5 bases unmatched. The CDR3 sequence: CASSSRGRDEQFF. The CDR3 DNA follows: TGTGCCAGCAGCTCGAGGGGGCGGGATGAGCAGTTCTTC.

V usage is TRBV10-3 and J usage is TRBJ1-2; D remains unclear. This CDR3 comprises 12 residues. Germline assignment: CDR1 ENHRY and CDR2 SYGVKD. Trimming pared 2 bases from V and 5 bases from J, leaving 6 bases between. CDR3: CAISERDYGYTF. The CDR3 DNA follows: TGTGCCATCAGTGAGCGGGATTATGGCTACACCTTC.

V is TRBV11-2 and J is TRBJ2-1; 11 bases match TRBD2. This CDR3 spans 15 amino acids. J gave up 5 bases and V 4 bases, and 4 bases lay outside the gene matches. From germline, CDR1 is SGHAT and CDR2 FQNNGV. CDR3 sequence (DNA): TGTGCCAGCAGCTCCCGACTAGCGGGGAACAATGAGCAGTTCTTC. Protein sequence: CASSSRLAGNNEQFF.

The rearrangement uses TRBV6-5 and TRBJ2-1; 10 nucleotides align to TRBD2. Germline-derived CDR1 and CDR2 are MNHEY and SVGAGI. This CDR3 has 15 amino acids. With V trimmed by 6 bases and J by 2 bases, 4 bases remained unmatched. CDR3 loop: CASRISGGAYNEQFF. CDR3 in DNA: TGTGCCAGCAGGATCAGCGGGGGGGCCTACAATGAGCAGTTCTTC.

V gene TRBV19 combines with J gene TRBJ2-2, with 7 bases identical to TRBD2. Per germline, CDR1 LNHDA and CDR2 SQIVND (reference sequence). The CDR3 spans 15 residues. V lost 7 bases to trimming and J lost 7 bases; unmatched junction nucleotides: 12. The CDR3 nucleotides are TGTGCCAGTAAACGTAGTGGGGGGGTTGACGGGGAGCTGTTTTTT. It codes for CASKRSGGVDGELFF. Looking up the rest from reference TRBV19 and TRBJ2-2 gives the full variable domain: DGGITQSPKYLFRKEGQNVTLSCEQNLNHDAMYWYRQDPGQGLRLIYYSQIVNDFQKGDIAEGYSVSREKKESFPLTVTSAQKNPTAFYLCASKRSGGVDGELFFGEGSRLTVL.

The CDR3 is CASTNPTHYNEQFF. CDR3 sequence (DNA): TGTGCCAGCACGAACCCGACTCATTACAATGAGCAGTTCTTC. The rearrangement joins TRBV6-5 to TRBJ2-1; unclear D gene. The V gene lost 7 bases and the J gene lost 4 bases, with 14 bases spanning the gap. Germline V lookup: CDR1 MNHEY, CDR2 SVGAGI. CDR3 length: 14 residues.

J is TRBJ1-1 and V is TRBV5-1, with D possibly TRBD1 on 5 matching bases. Deletions cut 4 bases from V and 0 bases from J, with 16 bases between. The CDR3 length is 16 residues. Germline loops: CDR1 SGHRS, CDR2 YFSETQ. This CDR3 reads CASSTKLQGLNTEAFF. For the CDR3, the DNA is TGCGCCAGCAGCACCAAACTTCAGGGCCTGAACACTGAAGCTTTCTTT.

There are a few counts of this clone. The chain has TRBV28 and TRBJ2-3, with D unresolved. The length of the CDR3 is 12 residues. Trimming pared 6 bases from V and 2 bases from J, leaving 6 bases between. Germline CDR1 is MDHEN and CDR2 is SYDVKM. Written as DNA, the CDR3 is TGTGCCAGCAGGACTCCCACAGATACGCAGTATTTT. Translated: CASRTPTDTQYF.

The chain combines TRBV14 with TRBJ1-5, with D perhaps matching TRBD1 (5 bases). The CDR3 covers 16 residues. The germline gives CDR1 SGHDN, CDR2 FVKESK. Trimming took off 1 base at V and 7 bases at J, with 17 bases between the two ends. CDR3 residues: CASSQGGRVMWQPQHF. CDR3 DNA sequence: TGTGCCAGCAGCCAAGGGGGCAGGGTAATGTGGCAGCCCCAGCATTTT.

The gene calls are TRBV10-3 and TRBJ2-7; TRBD2 matches 8 bases. Germline V gene lookup returns CDR1 ENHRY and CDR2 SYGVKD. The CDR3 runs to 11 residues. With 9 bases clipped from V and 6 bases from J, the junction kept 4 bases outside the gene matches. The CDR3 nucleotides read TGTGCCATTGCGGGGGGCCCCGAGCAGTACTTC. Protein sequence: CAIAGGPEQYF.

CDR3 sequence reads: CASSPGTGFAETQYF. CDR3 sequence (DNA): TGTGCCAGCTCACCCGGAACAGGGTTTGCGGAGACCCAGTACTTC. This chain uses TRBV18 with TRBJ2-5; TRBD1 might be the D (6 bases). The germline V gene has CDR1 KGHSH and CDR2 LQKENI. The length of the CDR3 is 15 residues. V was shortened by 3 bases and J by 5 bases, with 16 bases between the two germline ends. Full variable domain (missing parts from reference TRBV18 and TRBJ2-5): NAGVMQNPRHLVRRRGQEARLRCSPMKGHSHVYWYRQLPEEGLKFMVYLQKENIIDESGMPKERFSAEFPKEGPSILRIQQVVRGDSAAYFCASSPGTGFAETQYFGPGTRLLVL.

The rearrangement joins TRBV7-6 to TRBJ2-7, with 12 nucleotides matching TRBD2. The germline V gene has CDR1 SGHVS and CDR2 FNYEAQ. The CDR3 spans 15 residues. V lost 2 bases, J lost 4 bases, and 3 bases stayed unmatched. CDR3 bases: TGTGCCAGCAGCTTATCTAGCGGGAGGGTTTACGAGCAGTACTTC. Its protein is CASSLSSGRVYEQYF.